This T cell receptor (beta chain) emerged from a study of blood T cell repertoires in COVID-19. Study details: The cDNA or gDNA used as material had been derived from T cells, B-cell-depleted T cells, or PBMCs.

Participants had their cohort set by participant-reported clinical history. Each exposed participant met a COVID-19 case in the 2 weeks preceding study entry. Authors' data handling: Quantification of nucleated cells was approximated via reference gene primer amplification. Generated by immunoSEQ multiplex PCR, the TCRdb table keeps only in-frame clones and is missing some. That table is the source of V, J and clone size, and D and trimming were worked out from the DNA. The sample records 350,000 to 400,000 clones, 80% to 95% being singletons. V lost 4 bases, J lost 7 bases, and 17 bases lay in between. CDR3 size: 15 residues. Germline CDR1 LNHDA, CDR2 SQIVND (reference sequence).

The sample taken for sequencing was PBMCs or T cells enriched from blood (not recorded which). The TCR comes from a woman between 35 and 50 years old who had been exposed to COVID-19. The chain joins TRBV19 to TRBJ2-1, with D perhaps matching TRBD1 (5 bases). The CDR3 region has the DNA TGTGCCAGTAGTACCCTCTCAGGGCCGAGTAATGAGCAGTTCTTC. This encodes CASSTLSGPSNEQFF.